This T cell receptor (beta chain) originates from a study of T cells in Graves' hyperthyroidism and ophthalmopathy. Study-wide points: Most clonotypes expanded in thyroid above 0.001 were likewise present in blood.

This CDR3 is 13 amino acids long. Deletions cut 4 bases from V and 7 bases from J, with 10 bases between. Germline-derived CDR1 and CDR2 are LGHDT and YNNKEL (reference sequence). The hyperthyroidism patients had all been newly diagnosed, and their disease duration was under 2 months. Their ages ranged from 18 to 65 years. Researchers barred patients who had uncontrolled infection, other autoimmune disease, pregnancy or lactation. Authors of the study amplified TCR beta CDR3 regions from RNA transcripts. Carried out on the TCR CDR3, a first-round RT-PCR used the HTBI primer set. TCRdb re-derived calls from the multiplex PCR reads in MiXCR, one entry per CDR3 protein. This table holds hundreds of thousands of distinct CDR3 sequences, roughly 25% found once. This clonotype was seen a few times. What it recognizes is unknown.

This clonotype was obtained from a middle-aged man with Graves' hyperthyroidism. The source material was blood. The chain carries TRBV3-1 and TRBJ1-4; D might be TRBD1 (6 bases). CDR3 amino acids: CASSRGQIEKLFF. Written as DNA, the CDR3 is TGTGCCAGCAGCCGAGGACAGATTGAAAAACTGTTTTTT.